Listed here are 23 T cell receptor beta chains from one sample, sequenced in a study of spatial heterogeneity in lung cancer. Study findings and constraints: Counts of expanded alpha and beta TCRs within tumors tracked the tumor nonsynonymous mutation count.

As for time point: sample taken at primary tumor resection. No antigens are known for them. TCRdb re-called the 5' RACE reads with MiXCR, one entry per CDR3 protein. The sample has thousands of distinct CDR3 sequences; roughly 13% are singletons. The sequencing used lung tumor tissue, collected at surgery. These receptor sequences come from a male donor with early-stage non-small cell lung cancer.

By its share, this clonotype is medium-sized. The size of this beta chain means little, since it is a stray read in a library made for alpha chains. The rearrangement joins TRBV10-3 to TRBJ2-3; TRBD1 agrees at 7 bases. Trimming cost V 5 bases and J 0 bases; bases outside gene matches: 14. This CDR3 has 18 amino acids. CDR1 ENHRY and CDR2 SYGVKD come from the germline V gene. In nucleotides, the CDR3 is TGTGCCATCAGTATGCCGGGACAGAAAATCTCTAGCACAGATACGCAGTATTTT. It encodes CAISMPGQKISSTDTQYF.

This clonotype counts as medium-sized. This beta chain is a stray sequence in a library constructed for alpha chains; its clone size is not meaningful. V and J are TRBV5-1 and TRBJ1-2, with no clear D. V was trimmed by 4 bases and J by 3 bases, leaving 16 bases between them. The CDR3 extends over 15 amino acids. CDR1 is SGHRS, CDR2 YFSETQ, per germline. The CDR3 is CASSRDITRDYGYTF. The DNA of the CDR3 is TGCGCCAGCAGCCGAGACATAACGAGGGACTATGGCTACACCTTC.

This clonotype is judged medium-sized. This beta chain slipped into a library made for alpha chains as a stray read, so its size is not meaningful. The CDR3 protein is CASSYSVRLNTEAFF. The CDR3, as DNA: TGTGCCAGCAGTTACTCGGTCAGGCTGAACACTGAAGCTTTCTTT. This chain connects TRBV6-5 to TRBJ1-1; D unresolved. V was trimmed by 0 bases and J by 0 bases, leaving 8 bases between them. There are 15 residues in the CDR3. Germline loops: CDR1 MNHEY, CDR2 SVGAGI.

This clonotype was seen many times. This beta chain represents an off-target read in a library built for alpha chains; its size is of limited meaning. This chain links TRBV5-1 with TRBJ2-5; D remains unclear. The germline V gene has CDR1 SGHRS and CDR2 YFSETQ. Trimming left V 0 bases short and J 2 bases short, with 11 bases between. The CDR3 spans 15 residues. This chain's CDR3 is CASSLAFGRQETQYF. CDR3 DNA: TGCGCCAGCAGCTTGGCCTTCGGCAGACAAGAGACCCAGTACTTC.

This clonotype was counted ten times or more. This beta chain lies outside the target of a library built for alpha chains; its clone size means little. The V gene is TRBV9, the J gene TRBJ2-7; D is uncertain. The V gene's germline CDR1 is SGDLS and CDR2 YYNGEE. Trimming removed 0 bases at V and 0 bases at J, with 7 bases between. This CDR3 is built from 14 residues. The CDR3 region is CASSVDHSSYEQYF. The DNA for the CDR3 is TGTGCCAGCAGCGTAGATCACAGCTCCTACGAGCAGTACTTC.

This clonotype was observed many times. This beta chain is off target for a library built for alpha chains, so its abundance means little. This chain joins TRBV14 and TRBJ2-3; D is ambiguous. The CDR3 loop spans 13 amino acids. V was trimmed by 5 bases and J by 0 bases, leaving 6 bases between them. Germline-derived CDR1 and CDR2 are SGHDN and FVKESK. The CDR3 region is CASSEASTDTQYF. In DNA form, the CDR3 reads TGTGCCAGCAGCGAAGCTAGCACAGATACGCAGTATTTT.

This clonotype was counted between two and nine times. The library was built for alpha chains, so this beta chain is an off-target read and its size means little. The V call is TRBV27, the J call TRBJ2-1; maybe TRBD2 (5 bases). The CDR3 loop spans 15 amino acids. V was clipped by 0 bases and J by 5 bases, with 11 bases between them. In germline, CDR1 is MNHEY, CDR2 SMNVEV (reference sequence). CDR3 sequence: CASSLSPLADNEQFF. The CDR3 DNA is TGTGCCAGCAGTTTATCGCCCCTAGCCGACAATGAGCAGTTCTTC.

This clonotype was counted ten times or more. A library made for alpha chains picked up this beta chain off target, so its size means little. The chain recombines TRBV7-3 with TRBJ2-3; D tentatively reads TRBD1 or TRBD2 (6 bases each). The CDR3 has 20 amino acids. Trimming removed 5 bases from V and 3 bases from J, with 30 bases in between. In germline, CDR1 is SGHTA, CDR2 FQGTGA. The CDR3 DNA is TGTGCCAGCAGCCATCGAGGGGGGCTCGACGCGGCTATGGCGACAGATACGCAGTATTTT. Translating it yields CASSHRGGLDAAMATDTQYF.

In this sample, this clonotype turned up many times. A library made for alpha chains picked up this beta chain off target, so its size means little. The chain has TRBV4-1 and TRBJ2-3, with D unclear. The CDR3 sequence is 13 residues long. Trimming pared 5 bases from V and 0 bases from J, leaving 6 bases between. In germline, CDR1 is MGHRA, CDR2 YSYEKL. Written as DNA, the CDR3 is TGCGCCAGCAGCACTCCGAGCACAGATACGCAGTATTTT. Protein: CASSTPSTDTQYF.

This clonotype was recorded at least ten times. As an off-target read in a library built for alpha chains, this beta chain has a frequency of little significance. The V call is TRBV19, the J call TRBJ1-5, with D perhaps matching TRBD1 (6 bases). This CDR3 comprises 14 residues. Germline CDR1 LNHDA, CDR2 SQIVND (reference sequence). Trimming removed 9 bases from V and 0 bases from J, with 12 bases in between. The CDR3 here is CASRQVHSNQPQHF. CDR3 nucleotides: TGTGCCAGCCGACAGGTACATAGCAATCAGCCCCAGCATTTT.

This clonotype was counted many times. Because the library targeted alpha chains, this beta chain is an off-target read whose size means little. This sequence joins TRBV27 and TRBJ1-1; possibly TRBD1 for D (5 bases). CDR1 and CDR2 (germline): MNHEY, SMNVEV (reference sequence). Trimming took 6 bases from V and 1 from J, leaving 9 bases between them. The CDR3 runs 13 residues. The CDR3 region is CASRYQGNTEAFF. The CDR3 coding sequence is TGTGCCAGCAGATACCAGGGGAACACTGAAGCTTTCTTT.

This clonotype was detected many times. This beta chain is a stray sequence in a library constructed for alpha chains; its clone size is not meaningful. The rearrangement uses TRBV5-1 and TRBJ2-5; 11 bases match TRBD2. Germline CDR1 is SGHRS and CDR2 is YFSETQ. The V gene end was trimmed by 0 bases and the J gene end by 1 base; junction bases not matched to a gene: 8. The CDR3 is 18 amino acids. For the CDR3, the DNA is TGCGCCAGCAGCTTGGGGACACTAGCGGGAGACTTCCAAGAGACCCAGTACTTC. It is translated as CASSLGTLAGDFQETQYF. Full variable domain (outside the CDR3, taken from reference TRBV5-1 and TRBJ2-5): KAGVTQTPRYLIKTRGQQVTLSCSPISGHRSVSWYQQTPGQGLQFLFEYFSETQRNKGNFPGRFSGRQFSNSRSEMNVSTLELGDSALYLCASSLGTLAGDFQETQYFGPGTRLLVL.

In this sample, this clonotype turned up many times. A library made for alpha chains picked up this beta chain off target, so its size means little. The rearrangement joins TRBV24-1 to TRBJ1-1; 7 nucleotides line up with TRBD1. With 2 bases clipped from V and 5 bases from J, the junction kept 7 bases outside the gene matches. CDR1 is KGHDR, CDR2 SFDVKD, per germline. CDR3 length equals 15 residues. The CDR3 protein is CATSDCPGGRTEAFF. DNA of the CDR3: TGTGCCACCAGTGATTGCCCAGGGGGACGTACTGAAGCTTTCTTT.

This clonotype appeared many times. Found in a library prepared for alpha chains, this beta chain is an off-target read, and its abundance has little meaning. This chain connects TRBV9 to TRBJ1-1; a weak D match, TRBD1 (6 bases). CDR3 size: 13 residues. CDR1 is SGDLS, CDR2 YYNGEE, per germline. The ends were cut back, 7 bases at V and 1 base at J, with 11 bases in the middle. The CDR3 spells CASSRTANTEAFF. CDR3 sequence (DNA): TGTGCCAGCTCCCGGACAGCGAACACTGAAGCTTTCTTT.

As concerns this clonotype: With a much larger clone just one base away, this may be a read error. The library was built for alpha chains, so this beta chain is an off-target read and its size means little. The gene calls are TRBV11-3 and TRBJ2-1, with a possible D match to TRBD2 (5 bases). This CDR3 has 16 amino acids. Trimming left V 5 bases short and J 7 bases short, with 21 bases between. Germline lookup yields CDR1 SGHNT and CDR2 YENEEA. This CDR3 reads CASSPRTEERRNEQFF. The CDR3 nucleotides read TGTGCCAGCAGCCCACGAACAGAGGAAAGGAGGAATGAGCAGTTCTTC.

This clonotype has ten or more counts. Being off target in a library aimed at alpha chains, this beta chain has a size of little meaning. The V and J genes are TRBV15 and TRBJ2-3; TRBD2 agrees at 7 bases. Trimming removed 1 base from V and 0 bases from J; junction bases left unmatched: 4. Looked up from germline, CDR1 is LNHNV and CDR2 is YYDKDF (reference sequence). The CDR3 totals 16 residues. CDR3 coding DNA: TGTGCCACCAGCAGAGGGGGCGGGAGAAGCACAGATACGCAGTATTTT. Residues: CATSRGGGRSTDTQYF. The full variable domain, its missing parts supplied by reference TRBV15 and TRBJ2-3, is DAMVIQNPRYQVTQFGKPVTLSCSQTLNHNVMYWYQQKSSQAPKLLFHYYDKDFNNEADTPDNFQSRRPNTSFCFLDIRSPGLGDTAMYLCATSRGGGRSTDTQYFGPGTRLTVL.

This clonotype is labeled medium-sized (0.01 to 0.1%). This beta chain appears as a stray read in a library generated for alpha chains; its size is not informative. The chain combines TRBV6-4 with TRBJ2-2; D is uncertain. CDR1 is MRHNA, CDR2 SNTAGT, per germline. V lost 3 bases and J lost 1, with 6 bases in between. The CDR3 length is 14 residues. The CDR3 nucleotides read TGTGCCAGCAGTGAGACTCGGAACACCGGGGAGCTGTTTTTT. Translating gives CASSETRNTGELFF.

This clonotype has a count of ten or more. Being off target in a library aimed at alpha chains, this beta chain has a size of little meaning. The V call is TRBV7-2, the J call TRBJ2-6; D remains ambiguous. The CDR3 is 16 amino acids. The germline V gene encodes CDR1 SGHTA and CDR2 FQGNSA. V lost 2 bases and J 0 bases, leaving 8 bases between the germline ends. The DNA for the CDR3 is TGTGCCAGCAGCTTAAGTACCAGCTCTGGGGCCAACGTCCTGACTTTC. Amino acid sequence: CASSLSTSSGANVLTF.

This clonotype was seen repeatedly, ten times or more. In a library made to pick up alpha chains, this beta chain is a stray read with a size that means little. CDR3 protein: CSVGLTEETQYF. Here the CDR3 DNA reads TGCAGCGTTGGATTAACAGAAGAGACCCAGTACTTC. This chain links TRBV29-1 with TRBJ2-5; no reliable D call. The CDR3 is made up of 12 amino acids. Germline V lookup: CDR1 SQVTM, CDR2 ANQGSEA. V gave up 4 bases and J gave up 3 bases, with 9 bases separating them. The variable domain in full, with the rest retrieved from reference TRBV29-1 and TRBJ2-5, is SAVISQKPSRDICQRGTSLTIQCQVDSQVTMMFWYRQQPGQSLTLIATANQGSEATYESGFVIDKFPISRPNLTFSTLTVSNMSPEDSSIYLCSVGLTEETQYFGPGTRLLVL.

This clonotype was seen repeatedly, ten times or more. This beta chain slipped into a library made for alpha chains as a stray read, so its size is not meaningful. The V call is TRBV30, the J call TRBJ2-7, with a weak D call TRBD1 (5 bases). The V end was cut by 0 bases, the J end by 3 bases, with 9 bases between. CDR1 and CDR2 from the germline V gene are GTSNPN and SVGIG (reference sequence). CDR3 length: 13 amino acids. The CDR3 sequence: CAWSVKGHYEQYF. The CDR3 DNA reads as TGTGCCTGGAGTGTAAAGGGGCACTACGAGCAGTACTTC.

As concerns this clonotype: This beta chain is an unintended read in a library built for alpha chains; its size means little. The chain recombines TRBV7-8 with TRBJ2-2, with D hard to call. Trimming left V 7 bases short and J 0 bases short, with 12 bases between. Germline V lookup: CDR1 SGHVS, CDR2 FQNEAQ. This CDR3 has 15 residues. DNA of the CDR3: TGTGCCAGCACAGTGGGGTCCGCGAACACCGGGGAGCTGTTTTTT. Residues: CASTVGSANTGELFF. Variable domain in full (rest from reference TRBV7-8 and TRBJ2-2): GAGVSQSPRYKVAKRGQDVALRCDPISGHVSLFWYQQALGQGPEFLTYFQNEAQLDKSGLPSDRFFAERPEGSVSTLKIQRTQQEDSAVYLCASTVGSANTGELFFGEGSRLTVL.

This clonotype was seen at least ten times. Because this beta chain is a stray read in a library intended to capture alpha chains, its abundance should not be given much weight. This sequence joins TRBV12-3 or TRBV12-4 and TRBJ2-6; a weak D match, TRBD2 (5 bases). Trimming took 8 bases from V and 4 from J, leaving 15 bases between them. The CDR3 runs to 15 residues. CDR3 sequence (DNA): TGTGCCAGCCACCAAGGAGCGGCCGGGGCCAACGTCCTGACTTTC. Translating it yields CASHQGAAGANVLTF.

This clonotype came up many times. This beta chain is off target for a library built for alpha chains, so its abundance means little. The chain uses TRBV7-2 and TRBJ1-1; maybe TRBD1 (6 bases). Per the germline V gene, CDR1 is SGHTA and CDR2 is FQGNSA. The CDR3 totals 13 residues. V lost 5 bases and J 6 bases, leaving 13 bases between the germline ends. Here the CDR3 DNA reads TGTGCCAGCAGCACACGGGGGGCGTCTGAAGCTTTCTTT. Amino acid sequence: CASSTRGASEAFF.